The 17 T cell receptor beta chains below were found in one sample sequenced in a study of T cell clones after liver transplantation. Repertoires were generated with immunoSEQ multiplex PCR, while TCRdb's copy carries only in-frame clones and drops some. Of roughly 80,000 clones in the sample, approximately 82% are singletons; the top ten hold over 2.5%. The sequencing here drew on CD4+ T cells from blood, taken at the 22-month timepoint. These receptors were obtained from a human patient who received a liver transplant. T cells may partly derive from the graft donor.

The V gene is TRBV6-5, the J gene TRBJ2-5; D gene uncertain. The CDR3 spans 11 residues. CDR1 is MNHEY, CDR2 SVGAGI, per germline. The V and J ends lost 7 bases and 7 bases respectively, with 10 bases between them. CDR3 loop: CASKGKRTQYF. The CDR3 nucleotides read TGTGCCAGCAAGGGCAAGAGGACCCAGTACTTC.

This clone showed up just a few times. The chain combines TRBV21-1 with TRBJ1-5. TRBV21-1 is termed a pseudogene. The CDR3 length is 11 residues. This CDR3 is CASRDGQPQHF. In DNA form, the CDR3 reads TGTGCCAGCAGGGACGGCCAGCCCCAGCATTTT.

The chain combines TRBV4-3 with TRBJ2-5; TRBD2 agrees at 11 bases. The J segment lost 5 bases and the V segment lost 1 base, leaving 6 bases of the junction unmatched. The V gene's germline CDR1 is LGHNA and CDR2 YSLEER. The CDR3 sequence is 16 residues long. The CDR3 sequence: CASSQVAGGPEETQYF. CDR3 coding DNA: TGCGCCAGCAGCCAAGTAGCGGGGGGGCCGGAGGAGACCCAGTACTTC.

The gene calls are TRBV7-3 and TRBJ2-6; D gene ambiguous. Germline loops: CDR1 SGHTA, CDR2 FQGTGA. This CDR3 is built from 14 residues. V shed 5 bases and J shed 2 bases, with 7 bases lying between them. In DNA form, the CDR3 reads TGTGCCAGCAGCCGAGGACCTGGGGCCAACGTCCTGACTTTC. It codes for CASSRGPGANVLTF.

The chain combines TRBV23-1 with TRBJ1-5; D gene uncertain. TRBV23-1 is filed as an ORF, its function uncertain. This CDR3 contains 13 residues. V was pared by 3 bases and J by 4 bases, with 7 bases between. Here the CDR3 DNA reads TGCGCCAGCAGTCAGCGTTTTAATCAGCCCCAGCATTTT. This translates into CASSQRFNQPQHF.

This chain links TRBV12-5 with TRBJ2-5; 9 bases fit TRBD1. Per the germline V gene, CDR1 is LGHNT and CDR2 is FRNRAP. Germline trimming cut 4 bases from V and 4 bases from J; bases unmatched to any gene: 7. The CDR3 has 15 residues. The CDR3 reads CASGSLQDRGETQYF. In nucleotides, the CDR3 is TGTGCTAGTGGTTCGCTGCAGGACAGGGGAGAGACCCAGTACTTC.

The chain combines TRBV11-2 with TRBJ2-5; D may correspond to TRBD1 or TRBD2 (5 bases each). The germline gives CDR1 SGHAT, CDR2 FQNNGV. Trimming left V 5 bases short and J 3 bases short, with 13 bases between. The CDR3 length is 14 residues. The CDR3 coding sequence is TGTGCCAGCAGCCCCGGGACCCTCAAAGAGACCCAGTACTTC. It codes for CASSPGTLKETQYF.

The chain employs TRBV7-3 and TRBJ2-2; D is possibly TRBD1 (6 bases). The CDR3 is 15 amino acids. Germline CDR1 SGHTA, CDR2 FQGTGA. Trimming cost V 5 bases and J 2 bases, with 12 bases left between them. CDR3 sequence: CASSLRQANTGELFF. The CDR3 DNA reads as TGTGCCAGCAGCCTCCGACAGGCTAACACCGGGGAGCTGTTTTTT. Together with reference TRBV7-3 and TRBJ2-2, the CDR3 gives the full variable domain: GAGVSQTPSNKVTEKGKYVELRCDPISGHTALYWYRQSLGQGPEFLIYFQGTGAADDSGLPNDRFFAVRPEGSVSTLKIQRTERGDSAVYLCASSLRQANTGELFFGEGSRLTVL.

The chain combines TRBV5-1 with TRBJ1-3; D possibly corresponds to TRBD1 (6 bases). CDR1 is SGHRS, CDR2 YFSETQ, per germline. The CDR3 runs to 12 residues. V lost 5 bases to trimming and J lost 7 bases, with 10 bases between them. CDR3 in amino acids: CASSEGDNTIYF. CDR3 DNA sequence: TGCGCCAGCAGTGAGGGGGACAACACCATATATTTT.

CDR3 loop: CASSASIASGGEEQYF. In DNA form, the CDR3 reads TGTGCCAGCAGCGCCTCCATAGCGAGCGGGGGGGAAGAGCAGTACTTC. This chain uses TRBV9 with TRBJ2-7, with 10 bases aligning to TRBD2. Germline values: CDR1 SGDLS, CDR2 YYNGEE. The junction had 13 bases not matched to a gene; V was cut back by 3 bases and J by 7 bases. This CDR3 contains 16 residues.

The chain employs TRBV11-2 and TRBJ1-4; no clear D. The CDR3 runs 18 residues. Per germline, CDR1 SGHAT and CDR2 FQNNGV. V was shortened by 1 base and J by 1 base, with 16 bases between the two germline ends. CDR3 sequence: CASSLGLAGYVTNEKLFF. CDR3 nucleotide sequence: TGTGCCAGCAGCTTAGGCTTGGCAGGTTACGTAACTAATGAAAAACTGTTTTTT.

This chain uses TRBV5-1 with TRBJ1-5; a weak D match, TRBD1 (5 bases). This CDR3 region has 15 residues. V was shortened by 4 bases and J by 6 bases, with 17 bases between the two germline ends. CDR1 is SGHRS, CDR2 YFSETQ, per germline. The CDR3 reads CASSGGDPRIQPQHF. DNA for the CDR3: TGCGCCAGCAGCGGGGGGGACCCCCGGATTCAGCCCCAGCATTTT.

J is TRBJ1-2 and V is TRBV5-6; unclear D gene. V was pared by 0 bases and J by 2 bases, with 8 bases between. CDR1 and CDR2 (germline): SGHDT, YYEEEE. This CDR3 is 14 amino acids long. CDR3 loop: CASSLVAANYGYTF. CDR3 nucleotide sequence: TGTGCCAGCAGCTTGGTGGCAGCAAACTATGGCTACACCTTC.

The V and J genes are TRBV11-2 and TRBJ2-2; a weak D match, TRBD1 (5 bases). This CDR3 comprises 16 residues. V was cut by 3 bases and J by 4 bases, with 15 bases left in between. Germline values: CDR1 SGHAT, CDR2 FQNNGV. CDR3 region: CASSLGIGQGTGELFF. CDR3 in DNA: TGTGCCAGCAGCTTGGGAATAGGTCAGGGCACCGGGGAGCTGTTTTTT.

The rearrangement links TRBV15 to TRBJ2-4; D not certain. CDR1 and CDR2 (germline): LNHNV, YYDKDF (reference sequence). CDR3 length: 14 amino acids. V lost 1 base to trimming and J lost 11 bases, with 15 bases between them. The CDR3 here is CATSRVESVRVQYF. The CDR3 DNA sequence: TGTGCCACCAGCAGAGTAGAGTCAGTGAGAGTTCAGTACTTC. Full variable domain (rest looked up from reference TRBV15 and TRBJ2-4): DAMVIQNPRYQVTQFGKPVTLSCSQTLNHNVMYWYQQKSSQAPKLLFHYYDKDFNNEADTPDNFQSRRPNTSFCFLDIRSPGLGDTAMYLCATSRVESVRVQYFGAGTRLSVL.

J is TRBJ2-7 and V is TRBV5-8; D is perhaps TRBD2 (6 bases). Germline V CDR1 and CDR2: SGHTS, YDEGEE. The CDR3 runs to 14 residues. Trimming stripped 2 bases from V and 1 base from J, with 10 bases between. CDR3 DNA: TGTGCCAGCAGCTTAATGGGGGGATCCTACGAGCAGTACTTC. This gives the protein CASSLMGGSYEQYF.

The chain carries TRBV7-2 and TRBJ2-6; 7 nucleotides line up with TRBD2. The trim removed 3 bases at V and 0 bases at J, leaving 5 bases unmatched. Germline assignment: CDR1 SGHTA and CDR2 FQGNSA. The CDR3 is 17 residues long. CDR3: CASSFVSGYSGANVLTF. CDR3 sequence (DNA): TGTGCCAGCAGCTTTGTTAGCGGGTACTCTGGGGCCAACGTCCTGACTTTC.